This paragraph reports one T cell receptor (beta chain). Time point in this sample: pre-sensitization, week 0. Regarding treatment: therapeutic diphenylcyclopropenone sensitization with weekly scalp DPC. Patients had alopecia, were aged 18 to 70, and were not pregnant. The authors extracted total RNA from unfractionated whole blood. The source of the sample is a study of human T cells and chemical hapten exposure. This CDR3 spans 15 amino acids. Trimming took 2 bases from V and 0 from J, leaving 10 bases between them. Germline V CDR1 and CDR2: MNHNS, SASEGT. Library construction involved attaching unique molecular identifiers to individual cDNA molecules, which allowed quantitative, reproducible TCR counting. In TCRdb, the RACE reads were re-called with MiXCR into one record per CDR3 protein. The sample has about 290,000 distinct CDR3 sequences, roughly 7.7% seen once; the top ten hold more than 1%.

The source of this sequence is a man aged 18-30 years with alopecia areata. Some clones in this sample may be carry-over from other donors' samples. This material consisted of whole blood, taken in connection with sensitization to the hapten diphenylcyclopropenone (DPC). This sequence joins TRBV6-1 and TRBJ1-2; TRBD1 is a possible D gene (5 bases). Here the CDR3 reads CASSEFDSPNYGYTF. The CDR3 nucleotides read TGTGCCAGCAGTGAATTCGACAGCCCTAACTATGGCTACACCTTC.